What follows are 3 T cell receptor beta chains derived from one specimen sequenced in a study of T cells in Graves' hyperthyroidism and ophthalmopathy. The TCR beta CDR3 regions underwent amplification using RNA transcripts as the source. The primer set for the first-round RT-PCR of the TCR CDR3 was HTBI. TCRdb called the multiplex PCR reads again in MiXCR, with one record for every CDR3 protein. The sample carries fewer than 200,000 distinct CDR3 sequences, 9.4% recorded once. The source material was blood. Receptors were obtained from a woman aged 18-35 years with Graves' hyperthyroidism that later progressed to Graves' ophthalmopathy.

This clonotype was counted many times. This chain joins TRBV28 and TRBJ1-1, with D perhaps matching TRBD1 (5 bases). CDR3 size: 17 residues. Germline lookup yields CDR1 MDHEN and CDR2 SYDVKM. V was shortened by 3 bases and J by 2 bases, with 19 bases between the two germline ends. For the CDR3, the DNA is TGTGCCAGCAGTTTCTCACTCAGGGACGGAGAAAACACTGAAGCTTTCTTT. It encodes CASSFSLRDGENTEAFF.

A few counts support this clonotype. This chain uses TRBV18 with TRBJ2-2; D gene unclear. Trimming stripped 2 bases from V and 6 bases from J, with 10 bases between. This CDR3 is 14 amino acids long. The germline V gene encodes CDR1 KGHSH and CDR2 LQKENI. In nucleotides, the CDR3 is TGTGCCAGCTCACCAGAGGATAGACCCGGGGAGCTGTTTTTT. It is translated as CASSPEDRPGELFF.

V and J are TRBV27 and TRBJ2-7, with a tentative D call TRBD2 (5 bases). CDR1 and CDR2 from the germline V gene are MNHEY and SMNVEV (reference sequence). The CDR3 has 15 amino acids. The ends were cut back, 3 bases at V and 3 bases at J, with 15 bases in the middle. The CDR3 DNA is TGTGCCAGCAGTTTTTGGGAGACGCCCATCTACGAGCAGTACTTC. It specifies CASSFWETPIYEQYF.